This T cell receptor beta chain was captured in a study of control samples from healthy donors and cancer patients. V was pared by 3 bases and J by 5 bases, with 1 base of the junction left unmatched. The V gene's germline CDR1 is KGHSH and CDR2 LQKENI. The CDR3 spans 12 residues. This table comes from immunoSEQ multiplex PCR, and its TCRdb copy is limited to in-frame clones, with some not included. The repertoire shows around 190,000 clones; the top ten hold 2.2%. Remarks on this clone: The same CDR3 can be traced to other DNA sequences in this sample.

Sequenced material: blood. The rearrangement links TRBV18 to TRBJ2-7; 7 bases align to TRBD1. This TCR derives from a young woman in good health. CDR3 in DNA: TGTGCCAGCTCACCCACAGGGGACGAGCAGTACTTC. Translation: CASSPTGDEQYF. The variable domain in full, with the rest retrieved from reference TRBV18 and TRBJ2-7, is NAGVMQNPRHLVRRRGQEARLRCSPMKGHSHVYWYRQLPEEGLKFMVYLQKENIIDESGMPKERFSAEFPKEGPSILRIQQVVRGDSAAYFCASSPTGDEQYFGPGTRLTVT.